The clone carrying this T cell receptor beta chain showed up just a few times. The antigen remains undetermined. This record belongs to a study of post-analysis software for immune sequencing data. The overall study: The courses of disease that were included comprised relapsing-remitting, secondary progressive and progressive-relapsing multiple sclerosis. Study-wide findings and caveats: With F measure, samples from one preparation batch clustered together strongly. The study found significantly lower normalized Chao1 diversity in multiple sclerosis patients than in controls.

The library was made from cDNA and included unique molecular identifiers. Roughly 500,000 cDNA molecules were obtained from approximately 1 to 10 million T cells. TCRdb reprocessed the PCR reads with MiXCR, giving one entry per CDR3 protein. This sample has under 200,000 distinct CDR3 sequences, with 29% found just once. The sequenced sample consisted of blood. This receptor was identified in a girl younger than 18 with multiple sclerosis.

CDR3 in amino acids: CASRASGGGYGYTF. In DNA form, the CDR3 reads TGTGCCAGCAGGGCCTCCGGGGGCGGCTATGGCTACACCTTC. This rearrangement joins TRBV2 to TRBJ1-2; D may be TRBD1 (6 bases). Germline V gene lookup returns CDR1 SNHLY and CDR2 FYNNEI. CDR3 length: 14 residues. The ends were cut back, 6 bases at V and 4 bases at J, with 15 bases in the middle.